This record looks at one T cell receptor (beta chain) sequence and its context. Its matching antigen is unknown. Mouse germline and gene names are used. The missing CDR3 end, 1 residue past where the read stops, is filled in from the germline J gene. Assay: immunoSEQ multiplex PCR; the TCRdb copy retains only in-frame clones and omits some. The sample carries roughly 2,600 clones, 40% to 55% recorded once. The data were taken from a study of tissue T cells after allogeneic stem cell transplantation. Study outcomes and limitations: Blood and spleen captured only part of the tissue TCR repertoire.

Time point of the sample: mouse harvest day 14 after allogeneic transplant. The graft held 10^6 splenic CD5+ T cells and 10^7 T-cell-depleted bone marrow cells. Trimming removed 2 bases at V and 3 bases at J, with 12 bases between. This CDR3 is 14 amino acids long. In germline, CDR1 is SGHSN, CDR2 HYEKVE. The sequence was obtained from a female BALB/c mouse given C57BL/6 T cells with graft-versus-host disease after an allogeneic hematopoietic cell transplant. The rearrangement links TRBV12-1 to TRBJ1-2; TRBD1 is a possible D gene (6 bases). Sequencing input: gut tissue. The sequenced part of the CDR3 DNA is TGTGCCAGCTCTCCCCACAGGGTGGACTCCGACTACACC. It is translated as CASSPHRVDSDYT. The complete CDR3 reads CASSPHRVDSDYTF.